The rows below give T cell receptor beta chains drawn from one sample of a study of blood T cell repertoires in COVID-19. Libraries were prepared by immunoSEQ multiplex PCR; TCRdb keeps only in-frame clonotypes and omits some of them. The data contain about 180,000 clones, more than 70% of them singletons. Sequences were obtained from PBMCs or T cells enriched from blood (not recorded which). These receptors were collected from a woman aged 25 to 39 who had recovered from COVID-19. CDR3s include the opening cysteine and the closing phenylalanine or tryptophan. A D gene is named only where the DNA matches it firmly. Some rows mark clone size as missing; the rest say once, few, many or name a class of expanded clone.

TRBV4-1,TRBJ1-2,TRBD1,NA,TGCGCCAGCAGCCAAGTCCCGGGACAGGATACCTTC,CASSQVPGQDTF
TRBV2,TRBJ2-7,NA,NA,TGTGCCAGCAGTCCTTACTACGAGCAGTACTTC,CASSPYYEQYF
TRBV27,TRBJ2-7,NA,NA,TGTGCCAGCAGTCTTTCCTACGAGCAGTACTTC,CASSLSYEQYF
TRBV25-1,TRBJ2-1,TRBD1,NA,TGTGCCAGCAGTGGGCAGGGGGCGAGAACGTTCTTC,CASSGQGARTFF
TRBV11-2,TRBJ1-2,NA,NA,TGTGCCAGCAGCTCAATTTATAGGGGACTTCCCGTCTACACCTTC,CASSSIYRGLPVYTF
TRBV4-1,TRBJ2-4,TRBD2,NA,TGCGCCAGCAGCCAAGATGGGAGCGGGAGGCCCGCCCTAGCCAAAAACATTCAGTACTTC,CASSQDGSGRPALAKNIQYF
TRBV23-1,TRBJ1-2,NA,NA,TGCGCCAGCAGTCCCCTAACGGATGGGGGAGGCTATGGCTACACCTTC,CASSPLTDGGGYGYTF
TRBV28,TRBJ2-3,TRBD2,once,TGTGCCAGCAGTTTTATGACTAGCGGGATAATTGGCACAGATACGCAGTATTTT,CASSFMTSGIIGTDTQYF
TRBV28,TRBJ2-7,TRBD1,NA,TGTGCCAGCAGTTTATCTCCGGGACAGGGCCTTAGCTCCTACGAGCAGTACTTC,CASSLSPGQGLSSYEQYF
TRBV3-1/TRBV3-2,TRBJ1-2,NA,NA,TGTGCCAGCAGCCAAGTGCCAGATGATATGTATGGCTACACCTTC,CASSQVPDDMYGYTF
TRBV7-8,TRBJ2-5,NA,NA,TGTGCCAGCAGCTTTAATCACATTAAAGAGACCCAGTACTTC,CASSFNHIKETQYF
TRBV28,TRBJ1-2,NA,NA,TGTGCCAGCAGTTTATCGGGGGGGCGAGGCTACACCTTC,CASSLSGGRGYTF
TRBV28,TRBJ2-7,TRBD2,NA,TGTGCCCTGGGAGGGACCCTATCCTACGAGCAGTACTTC,CALGGTLSYEQYF
TRBV10-3,TRBJ2-1,TRBD2,NA,TGTGCCATCAGTGAGTCCCCCAGCGGGAGTCCCTACAATGAGCAGCTCTTC,CAISESPSGSPYNEQLF
TRBV6-5,TRBJ2-3,TRBD1,NA,TGTGCCAGCAGCCAACAGGGGCGAACAGATACGCAGTATTTT,CASSQQGRTDTQYF
TRBV10-1,TRBJ2-5,NA,NA,TGCGTAATCTGGTCTCGGGGCCAGGGGAGGGGGGTACAAGAGACCCAGTACTTC,CVIWSRGQGRGVQETQYF
TRBV5-4,TRBJ2-6,NA,few,TGTGCCAGCAGCTTAATGAGCTCTGGGGCCAACGTCCTGACTTTC,CASSLMSSGANVLTF
TRBV12-3/TRBV12-4,TRBJ1-6,TRBD1,NA,TGTGCCAGCAGCCGGACAGGGAATTCACCCCTCCACTTT,CASSRTGNSPLHF
TRBV19,TRBJ2-7,NA,NA,TGTGCCAGTAGTATCAGGGGATTTGGACGCGAGCAGTACTTC,CASSIRGFGREQYF
TRBV28,TRBJ2-5,TRBD2,NA,TGTGCCAGCAGTTTCATGACTAGCGGGATAGTAGAGACCCAGTACTTC,CASSFMTSGIVETQYF
TRBV4-2,TRBJ1-2,TRBD1,NA,TGTGCCAGCAGCCAAGATTTAACCGGACAGGACCACGGCTACACCTTC,CASSQDLTGQDHGYTF
TRBV28,TRBJ2-1,NA,NA,TGTGCCAGCAGTTTAACGAGCATCTATGAGCAGTTCTTC,CASSLTSIYEQFF
TRBV11-1,TRBJ2-1,TRBD2,NA,TGTGCCAGCAGCCGACTAGCGGGAACACCCCAATCAGGGCAGTTCTTC,CASSRLAGTPQSGQFF